Sequencing of this TCR beta chain was carried out in a study of blood T cells in healthy people across ages. The study, taken as a whole, reports: Expanded clonotype shifts may have been confounded, as the donors had an unknown CMV status. Those diversity estimates obtained from one million T cells were thought to be underestimates.

A note on this clonotype: What it binds is not known.

Each sample yielded at least 6 million isolated PBMCs. The CDR3 has 16 amino acids. V was cut by 0 bases and J by 0 bases, with 12 bases left in between. Per germline, CDR1 SGHRS and CDR2 YFSETQ. The second PCR ran roughly 6 to 12 cycles with a sample-barcoded 5' primer and J-beta primers. TCRdb processed the 5' RACE reads anew with MiXCR; each CDR3 protein has one entry. The table records roughly 2 million distinct CDR3 sequences, about 50% of them present only once. This TCR was recovered from a woman in her 40s in good health. The sequenced material came from blood. The genes are TRBV5-1 and TRBJ1-1; D is ambiguous. This chain's CDR3 is CASSLGWVNMNTEAFF. The CDR3 bases are TGCGCCAGCAGCTTGGGGTGGGTCAACATGAACACTGAAGCTTTCTTT.